This TCR beta chain was obtained from a study of CD8 T cells in ankylosing spondylitis. General study points: There was a TCR beta motif, made of fewer than 10 highly homologous variants, that appeared characteristic of ankylosing spondylitis blood.

Turning to this clonotype: The antigen remains undetermined.

Trimming took 5 bases from V and 4 from J, leaving 9 bases between them. There are 13 residues in the CDR3. Germline V CDR1 and CDR2: SGHRS, YFSETQ. Quantitative 5'-RACE with molecular barcodes generated TCR beta libraries. MiXCR, applied by TCRdb to the 5' RACE reads, yields one record per CDR3 protein. Here the sample spans 300,000 to 400,000 distinct CDR3 sequences, 20% to 25% being singletons. The sequence was collected from a male donor with ankylosing spondylitis. This chain links TRBV5-1 with TRBJ1-4; D call uncertain. Sequenced input: blood, either unsorted or a sorted T cell fraction (not recorded which). CDR3 residues: CASSKEINEKLFF. CDR3 coding DNA: TGCGCCAGCAGTAAGGAGATTAATGAAAAACTGTTTTTT. The whole variable domain, remainder taken from reference TRBV5-1 and TRBJ1-4, is KAGVTQTPRYLIKTRGQQVTLSCSPISGHRSVSWYQQTPGQGLQFLFEYFSETQRNKGNFPGRFSGRQFSNSRSEMNVSTLELGDSALYLCASSKEINEKLFFGSGTQLSVL.